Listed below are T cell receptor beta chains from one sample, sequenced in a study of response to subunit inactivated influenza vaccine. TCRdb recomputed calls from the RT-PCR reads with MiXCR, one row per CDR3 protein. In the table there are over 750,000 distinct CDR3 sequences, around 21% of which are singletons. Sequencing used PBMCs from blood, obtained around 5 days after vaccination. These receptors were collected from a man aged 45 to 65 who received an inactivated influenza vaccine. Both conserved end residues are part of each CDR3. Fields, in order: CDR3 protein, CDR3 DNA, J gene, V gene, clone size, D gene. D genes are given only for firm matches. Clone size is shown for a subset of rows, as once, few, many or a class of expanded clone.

CDR3 protein: CASIPHGASGRATF
CDR3 DNA: TGTGCCAGCATTCCCCACGGGGCTAGCGGGAGGGCCACTTTC
J gene: TRBJ2-7
V gene: TRBV28
clone size: NA
D gene: TRBD2

CDR3 protein: CASSSRLAGVTDRQYF
CDR3 DNA: TGTGCCAGCAGCTCAAGACTAGCGGGAGTTACAGATAGGCAGTATTTT
J gene: TRBJ2-3
V gene: TRBV5-4
clone size: NA
D gene: TRBD2

CDR3 protein: CSAKTGLDTEAFF
CDR3 DNA: TGCAGCGCAAAAACAGGGTTGGACACTGAAGCTTTCTTT
J gene: TRBJ1-1
V gene: TRBV29-1
clone size: many
D gene: NA

CDR3 protein: CASSLVRANEQFF
CDR3 DNA: TGTGCCAGCAGCTTAGTCAGGGCCAATGAGCAGTTCTTC
J gene: TRBJ2-1
V gene: TRBV7-2
clone size: NA
D gene: NA

CDR3 protein: CASSQDMAGSTDTQYF
CDR3 DNA: TGTGCCAGCAGCCAAGATATGGCAGGTAGCACAGATACGCAGTATTTT
J gene: TRBJ2-3
V gene: TRBV3-1
clone size: NA
D gene: NA

CDR3 protein: CASTKDRATGELFF
CDR3 DNA: TGTGCCAGCACGAAGGACAGGGCCACCGGGGAGCTGTTTTTT
J gene: TRBJ2-2
V gene: TRBV7-8
clone size: NA
D gene: TRBD1

CDR3 protein: CASSEYHYGNEQYF
CDR3 DNA: TGTGCCAGCAGTGAATATCATTACGGGAACGAGCAGTACTTC
J gene: TRBJ2-7
V gene: TRBV25-1
clone size: few
D gene: NA

CDR3 protein: CASSKDRDAYEQYF
CDR3 DNA: TGTGCCAGCAGTAAGGACAGGGATGCCTACGAGCAGTACTTC
J gene: TRBJ2-7
V gene: TRBV27
clone size: NA
D gene: TRBD1

CDR3 protein: CATSDSGHLNTEAFF
CDR3 DNA: TGTGCCACCAGTGATTCAGGACACTTGAACACTGAAGCTTTCTTT
J gene: TRBJ1-1
V gene: TRBV24-1
clone size: few
D gene: NA

CDR3 protein: CASSDSWLAGGPRSYNEQFF
CDR3 DNA: TGTGCCAGCAGTGACAGTTGGTTAGCGGGAGGGCCGAGGTCCTACAATGAGCAGTTCTTC
J gene: TRBJ2-1
V gene: TRBV6-4
clone size: few
D gene: TRBD2

CDR3 protein: CSVGVQVVEQFF
CDR3 DNA: TGCAGCGTTGGTGTTCAGGTAGTGGAGCAGTTCTTC
J gene: TRBJ2-1
V gene: TRBV29-1
clone size: few
D gene: NA

CDR3 protein: CASSQVWPSAGTDTQYF
CDR3 DNA: TGCGCCAGCAGCCAAGTGTGGCCTAGCGCTGGCACAGATACGCAGTATTTT
J gene: TRBJ2-3
V gene: TRBV4-1
clone size: NA
D gene: NA

CDR3 protein: CASKGTGREAFF
CDR3 DNA: TGTGCCAGCAAAGGGACAGGGAGGGAAGCTTTCTTT
J gene: TRBJ1-1
V gene: TRBV12-3/TRBV12-4
clone size: NA
D gene: TRBD1

CDR3 protein: CASSQDFRGSYEQYF
CDR3 DNA: TGTGCCAGCAGCCAAGATTTTCGGGGCTCCTACGAGCAGTACTTC
J gene: TRBJ2-7
V gene: TRBV4-2
clone size: many
D gene: NA

CDR3 protein: CASMASGGTDTQYF
CDR3 DNA: TGTGCCAGCATGGCTAGCGGGGGCACAGATACGCAGTATTTT
J gene: TRBJ2-3
V gene: TRBV6-1
clone size: NA
D gene: TRBD2

CDR3 protein: CSVRGGRSYNEQFF
CDR3 DNA: TGCAGCGTTCGGGGAGGGCGCTCCTACAATGAGCAGTTCTTC
J gene: TRBJ2-1
V gene: TRBV29-1
clone size: NA
D gene: TRBD2

CDR3 protein: CAISAPLGGGDTGELFF
CDR3 DNA: TGTGCCATCAGTGCCCCGTTGGGCGGGGGAGACACCGGGGAGCTGTTTTTT
J gene: TRBJ2-2
V gene: TRBV10-3
clone size: few
D gene: TRBD2

CDR3 protein: CSVAIQASYEQYF
CDR3 DNA: TGCAGCGTTGCGATTCAGGCAAGCTACGAGCAGTACTTC
J gene: TRBJ2-7
V gene: TRBV29-1
clone size: few
D gene: NA

CDR3 protein: CASSLWRSSYEQYF
CDR3 DNA: TGTGCCAGCAGTTTGTGGCGATCCTCCTACGAGCAGTACTTC
J gene: TRBJ2-7
V gene: TRBV12-3/TRBV12-4
clone size: NA
D gene: NA

CDR3 protein: CASSYTRAQDTQYF
CDR3 DNA: TGTGCCAGCAGCTACACAAGGGCCCAAGATACCCAGTACTTC
J gene: TRBJ2-5
V gene: TRBV7-2
clone size: NA
D gene: NA

CDR3 protein: CASSTTSGVTYEQYF
CDR3 DNA: TGTGCCAGCAGCACGACTAGCGGGGTAACCTACGAGCAGTACTTC
J gene: TRBJ2-7
V gene: TRBV2
clone size: NA
D gene: TRBD2

CDR3 protein: CASSPTFGASSGANVLTF
CDR3 DNA: TGTGCCAGCAGCCCTACCTTTGGGGCGAGCTCTGGGGCCAACGTCCTGACTTTC
J gene: TRBJ2-6
V gene: TRBV6-1
clone size: NA
D gene: NA

CDR3 protein: CASSQVPGQGGETQYF
CDR3 DNA: TGTGCCAGCAGCCAAGTGCCTGGACAGGGGGGAGAGACCCAGTACTTC
J gene: TRBJ2-5
V gene: TRBV4-2
clone size: NA
D gene: TRBD1

CDR3 protein: CASSGDRRWSSYEQYF
CDR3 DNA: TGTGCCAGCAGCGGGGACAGACGGTGGAGCTCCTACGAGCAGTACTTC
J gene: TRBJ2-7
V gene: TRBV6-2/TRBV6-3
clone size: NA
D gene: TRBD1

CDR3 protein: CASSRDHHTDTQYF
CDR3 DNA: TGTGCCAGCAGCAGGGACCACCACACAGATACGCAGTATTTT
J gene: TRBJ2-3
V gene: TRBV9
clone size: few
D gene: NA

CDR3 protein: CASSFTGKTEAFF
CDR3 DNA: TGTGCCAGCAGCTTTACAGGAAAAACTGAAGCTTTCTTT
J gene: TRBJ1-1
V gene: TRBV5-5
clone size: NA
D gene: NA

CDR3 protein: CASSLKGSVYEQYF
CDR3 DNA: TGTGCCAGCAGTTTAAAGGGGAGTGTATACGAGCAGTACTTC
J gene: TRBJ2-7
V gene: TRBV27
clone size: NA
D gene: NA

CDR3 protein: CSAPPLQGSTDTQYF
CDR3 DNA: TGCAGTGCCCCCCCGTTGCAGGGGAGCACAGATACGCAGTATTTT
J gene: TRBJ2-3
V gene: TRBV20-1
clone size: NA
D gene: NA

CDR3 protein: CSAKLAGVGTDTQYF
CDR3 DNA: TGCAGTGCTAAACTAGCGGGAGTAGGAACAGATACGCAGTATTTT
J gene: TRBJ2-3
V gene: TRBV20-1
clone size: NA
D gene: TRBD2

CDR3 protein: CASRRAYEQYF
CDR3 DNA: TGTGCCAGCAGACGAGCCTACGAGCAGTACTTC
J gene: TRBJ2-7
V gene: TRBV28
clone size: many
D gene: NA

CDR3 protein: CASSGQGAADETQYF
CDR3 DNA: TGCGCCAGCAGCGGCCAGGGGGCCGCGGATGAGACCCAGTACTTC
J gene: TRBJ2-5
V gene: TRBV5-1
clone size: few
D gene: TRBD1

CDR3 protein: CAISEHAYEQYF
CDR3 DNA: TGTGCCATCAGTGAGCATGCCTACGAGCAGTACTTC
J gene: TRBJ2-7
V gene: TRBV10-3
clone size: NA
D gene: NA

CDR3 protein: CASRVGREGLNTQYF
CDR3 DNA: TGTGCCAGCAGGGTCGGGCGGGAGGGCCTTAATACGCAGTATTTT
J gene: TRBJ2-3
V gene: TRBV7-8
clone size: NA
D gene: TRBD2

CDR3 protein: CASPNGLYYEQYF
CDR3 DNA: TGCGCCAGCCCTAACGGACTGTACTACGAGCAGTACTTC
J gene: TRBJ2-7
V gene: TRBV4-1
clone size: many
D gene: NA

CDR3 protein: CASSVGDGTDFEQYF
CDR3 DNA: TGTGCCAGCAGCGTAGGAGACGGGACAGACTTTGAGCAGTACTTC
J gene: TRBJ2-7
V gene: TRBV9
clone size: NA
D gene: TRBD1

CDR3 protein: CASSLGQQDTDTQYF
CDR3 DNA: TGTGCCAGCAGCTTAGGTCAACAGGACACAGATACGCAGTATTTT
J gene: TRBJ2-3
V gene: TRBV7-9
clone size: NA
D gene: NA

CDR3 protein: CASSLLSGRSPFNGGYTF
CDR3 DNA: TGTGCCAGCAGTTTACTCTCGGGCAGGTCCCCGTTCAATGGTGGCTACACCTTC
J gene: TRBJ1-2
V gene: TRBV28
clone size: NA
D gene: NA

CDR3 protein: CASSLESASALDTQYF
CDR3 DNA: TGTGCCAGCAGCTTAGAGTCCGCTAGCGCTTTAGATACGCAGTATTTT
J gene: TRBJ2-3
V gene: TRBV12-3/TRBV12-4
clone size: NA
D gene: NA

CDR3 protein: CASSYRISGSSENEQFF
CDR3 DNA: TGTGCCAGCAGTTATAGGATTAGCGGGAGCTCAGAAAATGAGCAGTTCTTC
J gene: TRBJ2-1
V gene: TRBV6-2/TRBV6-3
clone size: NA
D gene: TRBD2

CDR3 protein: CATSAPDSQETQYF
CDR3 DNA: TGTGCCACCAGTGCCCCGGACAGCCAAGAGACCCAGTACTTC
J gene: TRBJ2-5
V gene: TRBV24-1
clone size: NA
D gene: NA

CDR3 protein: CASSLDTTYNEQFF
CDR3 DNA: TGTGCCAGCAGCTTAGACACGACCTACAATGAGCAGTTCTTC
J gene: TRBJ2-1
V gene: TRBV28
clone size: NA
D gene: NA

CDR3 protein: CASTSYGGNTIYF
CDR3 DNA: TGTGCCAGCACCAGTTACGGCGGAAACACCATATATTTT
J gene: TRBJ1-3
V gene: TRBV6-6
clone size: NA
D gene: NA

CDR3 protein: CASSPRAPGHYEQYF
CDR3 DNA: TGTGCCAGCAGTCCTAGGGCCCCAGGACACTACGAGCAGTACTTC
J gene: TRBJ2-7
V gene: TRBV12-3/TRBV12-4
clone size: few
D gene: NA

CDR3 protein: CASSPVLGAQETQYF
CDR3 DNA: TGTGCCAGCAGCCCGGTTTTGGGGGCTCAAGAGACCCAGTACTTC
J gene: TRBJ2-5
V gene: TRBV5-8
clone size: NA
D gene: NA

CDR3 protein: CASRVGGITDTQYF
CDR3 DNA: TGTGCCAGCCGCGTGGGCGGGATCACAGATACGCAGTATTTT
J gene: TRBJ2-3
V gene: TRBV2
clone size: NA
D gene: NA

CDR3 protein: CASSLESLGNNEQFF
CDR3 DNA: TGTGCCAGCAGTTTAGAGTCTCTCGGGAACAATGAGCAGTTCTTC
J gene: TRBJ2-1
V gene: TRBV28
clone size: NA
D gene: NA

CDR3 protein: CASSFQSRRGGSSTDTQYF
CDR3 DNA: TGCGCCAGCAGCTTCCAATCCCGAAGAGGCGGGTCTAGCACAGATACGCAGTATTTT
J gene: TRBJ2-3
V gene: TRBV4-1
clone size: many
D gene: NA

CDR3 protein: CASSPTTVNTEAFF
CDR3 DNA: TGTGCCAGCAGCCCGACGACTGTGAACACTGAAGCTTTCTTT
J gene: TRBJ1-1
V gene: TRBV7-9
clone size: NA
D gene: NA

CDR3 protein: CASSQEFLAGDFNNEQFF
CDR3 DNA: TGCGCCAGCAGCCAAGAATTCCTAGCGGGTGACTTCAACAATGAGCAGTTCTTC
J gene: TRBJ2-1
V gene: TRBV4-3
clone size: NA
D gene: TRBD2

CDR3 protein: CASRAPLDSQETQYF
CDR3 DNA: TGTGCCAGCAGGGCCCCCCTAGACAGCCAAGAGACCCAGTACTTC
J gene: TRBJ2-5
V gene: TRBV12-3/TRBV12-4
clone size: few
D gene: NA

CDR3 protein: CASSQLPGTGITEAFF
CDR3 DNA: TGTGCCAGCAGCCAACTACCCGGGACAGGGATCACTGAAGCTTTCTTT
J gene: TRBJ1-1
V gene: TRBV14
clone size: few
D gene: TRBD1

CDR3 protein: CASSLATGRYEQYF
CDR3 DNA: TGTGCCAGCAGCTTAGCTACAGGGCGCTACGAGCAGTACTTC
J gene: TRBJ2-7
V gene: TRBV7-9
clone size: many
D gene: NA

CDR3 protein: CASSQGTRGETQYF
CDR3 DNA: TGTGCCAGCTCACAGGGGACACGGGGAGAGACCCAGTACTTC
J gene: TRBJ2-5
V gene: TRBV18
clone size: NA
D gene: NA